This TCR beta chain comes out of a study of cytotoxic CD8 clonotypes in ibrutinib-treated CLL. Study-level points and caveats: Contraction or stability on treatment was seen for public clonotypes, which were uncommon.

In the case of this clone: Antigen unknown.

Between the trimmed V and J ends, which lost 10 bases and 6 bases, there was a span of 13 bases. CDR3 length equals 12 residues. Germline CDR1 and CDR2: SNHLY and FYNNEI. Target depth was 1 in 200,000 to 1 in 1 million T cells, about 10x per clonotype. Method: immunoSEQ multiplex PCR; TCRdb's copy keeps in-frame clones and lacks some. The table includes roughly 28,000 clones, roughly 60% detected once. The sequence was obtained from a human donor with chronic lymphocytic leukemia. This sequence joins TRBV2 and TRBJ2-1; possibly TRBD2 for D (5 bases). This material consisted of PBMCs, taken before ibrutinib treatment. For the CDR3, the DNA is TGTGCCACTCGGGGTAACTCCAATGAGCAGTTCTTC. Encoded protein: CATRGNSNEQFF. The variable domain in full, with the rest retrieved from reference TRBV2 and TRBJ2-1, is EPEVTQTPSHQVTQMGQEVILRCVPISNHLYFYWYRQILGQKVEFLVSFYNNEISEKSEIFDDQFSVERPDGSNFTLKIRSTKLEDSAMYFCATRGNSNEQFFGPGTRLTVL.